This T cell receptor (beta chain) came from a study of response to subunit inactivated influenza vaccine (dated by TCRdb to 2016 to 2018). Describing the broader study: The study used deep quantitative T cell receptor repertoire profiling to track responses to a trivalent subunit inactivated influenza vaccine.

Library creation used RT-PCR. The run used an Illumina HiSeq 2500. The public reads were run again by TCRdb, first through fastp at Q25 and then through MiXCR, and only productive beta chains were kept. When rows share a CDR3 protein, they turn into one entry using the most common DNA and genes. For this sample the table gives hundreds of thousands of distinct CDR3 sequences, of which under 9% were detected only once. The top ten clonotypes cover 10% to 15% of the sample. The paper as a whole reports these results and caveats: According to the authors, only a limited number of new T cells may be recruited by each seasonal influenza vaccination.

In regard to this clonotype: Its binding antigen is unknown. Base qualities were left out, and no much larger clone turns up one base away.

V is reduced by 4 bases and J by 6 bases, leaving a spacing of 12 bases between them. From the germline V gene, CDR1 is SGHDT and CDR2 is YYEEEE. From the cysteine through the phenylalanine, the CDR3 covers 13 amino acids. Left in the record is the CDR3 DNA by itself, 39 bases read in frame from the first base. The rearranged segments are TRBV5-6 and TRBJ2-3; the D gene is perhaps TRBD1, from 5 matching bases. The input for sequencing was PBMCs from blood, taken roughly 24 months after vaccination. The sequence was obtained from a man aged 50-75 years who received an inactivated influenza vaccine. Donor details come from another sample of the same person, matched by shared clones. CDR3 region: CASSKRQPDTQYF. The DNA sequence is TGTGCCAGCAGCAAAAGACAGCCGGATACGCAGTATTTT.